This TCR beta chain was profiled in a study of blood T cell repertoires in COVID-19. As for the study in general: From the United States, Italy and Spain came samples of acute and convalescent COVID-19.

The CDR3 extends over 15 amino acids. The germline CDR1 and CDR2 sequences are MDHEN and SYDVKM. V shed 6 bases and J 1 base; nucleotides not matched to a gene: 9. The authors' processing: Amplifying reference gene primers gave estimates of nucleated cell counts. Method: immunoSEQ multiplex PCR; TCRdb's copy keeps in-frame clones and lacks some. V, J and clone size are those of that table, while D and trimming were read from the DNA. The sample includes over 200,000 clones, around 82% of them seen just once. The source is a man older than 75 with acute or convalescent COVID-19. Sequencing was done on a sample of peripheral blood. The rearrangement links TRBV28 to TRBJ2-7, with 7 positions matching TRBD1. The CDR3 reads CASSTPGTESYEQYF. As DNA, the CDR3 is TGTGCCAGCAGCACACCCGGGACAGAATCCTACGAGCAGTACTTC.